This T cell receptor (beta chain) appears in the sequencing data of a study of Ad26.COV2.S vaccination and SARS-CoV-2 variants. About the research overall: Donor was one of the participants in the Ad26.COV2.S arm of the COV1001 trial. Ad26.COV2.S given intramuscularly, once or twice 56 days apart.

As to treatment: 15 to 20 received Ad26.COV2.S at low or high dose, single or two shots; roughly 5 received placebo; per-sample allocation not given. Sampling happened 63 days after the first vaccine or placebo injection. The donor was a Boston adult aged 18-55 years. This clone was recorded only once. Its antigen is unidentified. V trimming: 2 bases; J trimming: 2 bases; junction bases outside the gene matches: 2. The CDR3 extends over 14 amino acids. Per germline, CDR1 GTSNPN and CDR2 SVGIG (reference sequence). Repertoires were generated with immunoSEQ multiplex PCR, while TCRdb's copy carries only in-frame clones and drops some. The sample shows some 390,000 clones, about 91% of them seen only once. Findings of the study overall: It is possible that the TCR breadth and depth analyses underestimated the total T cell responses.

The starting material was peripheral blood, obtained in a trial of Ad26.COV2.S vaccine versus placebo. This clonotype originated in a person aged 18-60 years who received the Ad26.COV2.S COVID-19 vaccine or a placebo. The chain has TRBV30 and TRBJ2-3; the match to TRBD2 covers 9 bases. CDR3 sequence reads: CAWSTGLATDTQYF. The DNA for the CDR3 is TGTGCCTGGAGTACGGGACTAGCCACAGATACGCAGTATTTT.